What follows are 11 T cell receptor beta chains derived from one specimen sequenced in a study of blood T cells in healthy people across ages (dated by TCRdb to 2015 to 2017). The library was built by means of 5' RACE. A second roughly 7 to 12 cycle PCR used a sample-barcoded 5' primer and a J-beta primer mix. TCRdb reprocessed the public reads (quality trimming at Q25 with fastp, clone calling with MiXCR) and kept in-frame beta chains. Entries are consolidated by CDR3 protein sequence, retaining the most common genes and DNA. This sample lists around 1,800,000 distinct CDR3 sequences; roughly 43% were detected once. In total, the top ten clones hold 20% to 25% of the sample. Source material: blood. The receptors come from a human donor in good health.

This clonotype turned up a few times. This chain links TRBV12-3 or TRBV12-4 with TRBJ1-2, with 8 bases identical to TRBD1. This CDR3 contains 15 residues. J lost 7 bases, V lost 10 bases, and 17 bases had no gene match. CDR3 region: CANTNQGADGSGYTF. The CDR3 DNA reads as TGTGCCAACACCAACCAGGGGGCGGACGGTAGTGGCTACACCTTC.

The CDR3 nucleotides read TGTGCCAGCAGTGAACAGTCTAGCGGCAACAATGAGCAGTTCTTC. Its translation: CASSEQSSGNNEQFF. The chain recombines TRBV2 with TRBJ2-1; TRBD2 agrees at 7 bases. CDR1 and CDR2 (germline): SNHLY, FYNNEI. The J segment lost 5 bases and the V segment lost 2 bases, leaving 6 bases of the junction unmatched. CDR3 length: 15 amino acids.

This clonotype has just a few counts. V usage is TRBV6-4 and J usage is TRBJ1-1; unclear D gene. Germline values: CDR1 MRHNA, CDR2 SNTAGT. CDR3 length: 12 amino acids. Trimming pared 6 bases from V and 5 bases from J, leaving 10 bases between. CDR3 bases: TGTGCCAGCAGCCGTAAGGTAACTGAAGCTTTCTTT. Protein: CASSRKVTEAFF.

The chain has TRBV6-1 and TRBJ1-1, with 8 bases identical to TRBD1. V was pared by 2 bases and J by 8 bases, with 10 bases of the junction left unmatched. Germline-derived CDR1 and CDR2 are MNHNS and SASEGT. The CDR3 runs 15 residues. CDR3 nucleotide sequence: TGTGCCAGCAGTGAACCGGGGACAGGACAGACCGAAGCTTTCTTT. Its protein is CASSEPGTGQTEAFF.

The V gene is TRBV18, the J gene TRBJ1-2; tentatively, D is TRBD1 (5 bases). Trimming took off 2 bases at V and 8 bases at J, with 9 bases between the two ends. Germline CDR1 and CDR2: KGHSH and LQKENI. The CDR3 has 12 amino acids. The CDR3 DNA reads TGTGCCAGCTCACCAGCGGGGCAGGGCTACACCTTC. Protein: CASSPAGQGYTF. The full variable domain, its missing parts supplied by reference TRBV18 and TRBJ1-2, is NAGVMQNPRHLVRRRGQEARLRCSPMKGHSHVYWYRQLPEEGLKFMVYLQKENIIDESGMPKERFSAEFPKEGPSILRIQQVVRGDSAAYFCASSPAGQGYTFGSGTRLTVV.

This clonotype has only one observation. V is TRBV7-2 and J is TRBJ1-2; D is ambiguous. CDR1 SGHTA and CDR2 FQGNSA come from the germline V gene. The CDR3 length is 14 residues. The V end was cut by 1 base, the J end by 8 bases, with 14 bases between. CDR3 loop: CASSLEQTGSGYTF. The CDR3 DNA reads TGTGCCAGCAGCTTAGAACAAACGGGGTCCGGCTACACCTTC. The whole variable domain, remainder taken from reference TRBV7-2 and TRBJ1-2, is GAGVSQSPSNKVTEKGKDVELRCDPISGHTALYWYRQSLGQGLEFLIYFQGNSAPDKSGLPSDRFSAERTGGSVSTLTIQRTQQEDSAVYLCASSLEQTGSGYTFGSGTRLTVV.

This clonotype was seen more than once but under ten times. This chain uses TRBV2 with TRBJ2-3, with 9 bases that match TRBD2. The V gene end was trimmed by 7 bases and the J gene end by 4 bases; junction bases not matched to a gene: 6. CDR1 is SNHLY, CDR2 FYNNEI, per germline. This CDR3 region has 14 residues. The CDR3 sequence: CASMLGLASDTQYF. The CDR3 coding sequence is TGTGCCAGCATGTTGGGACTAGCCTCAGATACGCAGTATTTT.

This clonotype was seen more than once but under ten times. The chain is built from TRBV29-1 and TRBJ2-7; D is ambiguous. Germline V lookup: CDR1 SQVTM, CDR2 ANQGSEA. V lost 5 bases and J 1 base, leaving 9 bases between the germline ends. This CDR3 region has 12 residues. The CDR3 DNA is TGCAGCGTTCAGGCGGAGTCCTACGAGCAGTACTTC. Its protein is CSVQAESYEQYF.

The chain has TRBV5-1 and TRBJ2-7, with a weak D call TRBD1 (6 bases). V dropped 4 bases and J dropped 0 bases, with 11 bases sitting between them. Germline lookup yields CDR1 SGHRS and CDR2 YFSETQ. CDR3 length: 14 amino acids. The CDR3 DNA sequence: TGCGCCAGCAGCGAAGGGGGTTACTCCTACGAGCAGTACTTC. It encodes CASSEGGYSYEQYF.

This clonotype occurred many times. This sequence joins TRBV20-1 and TRBJ2-4; the match to TRBD1 covers 7 bases. The CDR3 runs to 14 residues. With V trimmed by 5 bases and J by 3 bases, 7 bases remained unmatched. Germline CDR1 DFQATT, CDR2 SNEGSKA (reference sequence). The chain's CDR3 is CSALQGGGKNIQYF. CDR3 DNA: TGCAGTGCTCTACAAGGGGGCGGCAAAAACATTCAGTACTTC.

This clonotype came up once. This chain uses TRBV7-8 with TRBJ2-5, with TRBD1 matching 10 bases. Trimming cost V 4 bases and J 5 bases; bases outside gene matches: 7. Germline loops: CDR1 SGHVS, CDR2 FQNEAQ. There are 15 residues in the CDR3. The CDR3 nucleotides read TGTGCCAGCAGCTCCTGGGACAGGGGAGTCGAGACCCAGTACTTC. Protein sequence: CASSSWDRGVETQYF.